This TCR beta chain came from a study of cytomegalovirus exposure and HLA in healthy donors. Study-wide background: An early release of data contained about 85 million unique TCRs, which came from HLA-typed donors. Clustering assigned approximately 79% of the approximately 400 genotyped donors to the Caucasian-associated ancestry cluster.

The PCR had 60 Vbeta and 13 Jbeta primers. The data were produced by immunoSEQ multiplex PCR, yet TCRdb's version contains in-frame clones alone and is incomplete. The sample has fewer than 200,000 clones, roughly four fifths seen once; the top ten hold around 2.4%. Germline CDR1 SGHVS, CDR2 FNYEAQ. The CDR3 is 13 residues long. The V segment lost 5 bases and the J segment 7 bases; nucleotides outside the gene matches: 7. This TCR derives from a female donor in good health and CMV-seronegative. The sequencing input was PBMCs. The chain carries TRBV7-6 and TRBJ1-1, with 7 bases identical to TRBD1. CDR3 nucleotide sequence: TGTGCCAGCAGCGGCCGGGACAGATATGAAGCTTTCTTT. It translates to CASSGRDRYEAFF.